This TCR beta chain came from a study of siplizumab effects on memory and regulatory T cells. Using immunoSEQ multiplex PCR, the repertoire was profiled, and TCRdb retains in-frame clones only, with some absent. The sample lists more than 75,000 clones; roughly 93% were seen once. The sequenced material came from CD8+ T cells sorted from blood. The sequence was collected from a human donor in good health.

This chain's CDR3 is CASSQDSSGYTF. For the CDR3, the DNA is TGTGCCAGCAGCCAAGACAGTAGTGGCTACACCTTC. The chain couples TRBV5-4 to TRBJ1-2, with a weak D call TRBD1 (5 bases). Germline CDR1 and CDR2: SGHNT and YYREEE (reference sequence). The V gene lost 4 bases and the J gene lost 7 bases, with 11 bases spanning the gap. The CDR3 covers 12 residues.